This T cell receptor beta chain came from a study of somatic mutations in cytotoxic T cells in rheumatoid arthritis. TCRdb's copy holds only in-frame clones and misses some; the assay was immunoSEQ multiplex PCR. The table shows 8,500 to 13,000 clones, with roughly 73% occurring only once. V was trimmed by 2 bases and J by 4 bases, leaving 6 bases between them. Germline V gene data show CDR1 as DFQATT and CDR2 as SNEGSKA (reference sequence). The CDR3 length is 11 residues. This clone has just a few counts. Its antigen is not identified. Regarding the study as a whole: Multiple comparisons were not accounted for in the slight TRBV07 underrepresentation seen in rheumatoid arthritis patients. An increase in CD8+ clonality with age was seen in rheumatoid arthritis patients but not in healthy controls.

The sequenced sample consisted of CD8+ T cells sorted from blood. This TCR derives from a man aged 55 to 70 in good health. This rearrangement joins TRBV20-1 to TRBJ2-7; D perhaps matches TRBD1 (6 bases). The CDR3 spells CSARQGYEQYF. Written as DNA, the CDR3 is TGCAGTGCTAGACAGGGGTACGAGCAGTACTTC.